This T cell receptor beta chain appears in the sequencing data of a study of glioma-infiltrating T cells. General study findings and limits: Tissue-blood divergence was below expectation in non-neoplastic patients, above in gliomas.

This clonotype was detected ten times or more. The antigen remains unidentified. A much bigger clone sits one base away, suggesting this may be a read error. The iRepertoire nested amplicon-rescue multiplex PCR amplified TCR alpha and beta CDR3s from RNA. TCRdb passed the multiplex PCR reads through MiXCR, listing each CDR3 protein once. This table has 16,000 or so distinct CDR3 sequences, more than 45% appearing once. Germline CDR1 MGHDK, CDR2 SYGVNS. This CDR3 is built from 12 residues. The chain uses TRBV25-1 and TRBJ2-7; D unresolved. The sequence was obtained from a human donor with low-grade glioma or glioblastoma, undergoing nonglioma brain surgery, or in good health (not recorded which). Sequencing was done on a sample of glioma tissue, nonneoplastic brain tissue, or PBMCs (not recorded which). The CDR3 DNA sequence: TGTGCCCGCAGTTTAAATTCCTACGAGCAGTACTTC. It specifies CARSLNSYEQYF.